The 5 T cell receptor beta chains given below trace back to one sample, sequenced in a study of CD4 and CD8 cells across lung adenocarcinoma regions. Via MiXCR, TCRdb re-called the PCR reads, giving one row per CDR3 protein. The table includes about 19,000 distinct CDR3 sequences, around 50% detected once. Sequences were obtained from CD8+ T cells from the margin of a lung tumor. Receptor source: a male donor with lung adenocarcinoma. The CD4 and CD8 labels of this study may be unreliable.

The V call is TRBV10-3, the J call TRBJ2-5, with a possible D match to TRBD2 (7 bases). Judging by the DNA end, TRBJ2-7 fits better; the J call may be wrong. The germline V gene encodes CDR1 ENHRY and CDR2 SYGVKD. The CDR3 is 14 residues long. CDR3 amino acids: CAINQGGVTYEQYF. The CDR3 bases are TGTGCCATCAACCAAGGGGGGGTCACCTACGAGCAGTACTTC.

This chain joins TRBV6-1 and TRBJ1-6; D gene ambiguous. CDR3 length equals 12 residues. Germline lookup yields CDR1 MNHNS and CDR2 SASEGT. The ends were cut back, 3 bases at V and 11 bases at J, with 8 bases in the middle. CDR3 residues: CASSDTYTPLHF. CDR3 DNA sequence: TGTGCCAGCAGTGACACTTATACACCCCTCCACTTT.

This clonotype is judged medium-sized. The chain uses TRBV6-1 and TRBJ2-1, with 12 bases fitting TRBD2. Germline V lookup: CDR1 MNHNS, CDR2 SASEGT. The trim removed 8 bases at V and 7 bases at J, leaving 3 bases unmatched. This CDR3 contains 13 residues. The CDR3 bases are TGTGCCAGCCGACTAGCGGGAGTGAATGAGCAGTTCTTC. This codes for CASRLAGVNEQFF.

Only a few counts were recorded for this clonotype. V gene TRBV30 combines with J gene TRBJ2-1, with D possibly being TRBD2 (6 bases). The CDR3 has 15 amino acids. Per the germline V gene, CDR1 is GTSNPN and CDR2 is SVGIG (reference sequence). Deletions cut 1 base from V and 6 bases from J, with 16 bases between. The chain's CDR3 is CAWSAGVGRGNEQFF. In DNA, the CDR3 is TGTGCCTGGAGTGCTGGTGTCGGGAGAGGCAATGAGCAGTTCTTC.

The table lists this clonotype with many counts. The chain uses TRBV12-3 or TRBV12-4 and TRBJ2-5, with a weak D call TRBD1 (6 bases). CDR3 length equals 14 residues. The V end was cut by 6 bases, the J end by 1 base, with 12 bases between. The CDR3 DNA sequence: TGTGCCAGCAGCAAGGACAGAGTCCAAGAGACCCAGTACTTC. It encodes CASSKDRVQETQYF.